Below are 32 T cell receptor beta chains sequenced from a single sample in a study of blood T cells in healthy people across ages. A second roughly 7 to 12 cycle PCR used barcoded and J-beta primers. TCRdb re-called the 5' RACE reads through MiXCR, storing one row per CDR3 protein. The sample includes just over 1 million distinct CDR3 sequences, 45% of them seen just once. The sample taken for sequencing was blood. These receptors all come from a woman aged 60 to 75 in good health.

The chain recombines TRBV6-6 with TRBJ1-1; 7 bases are a match to TRBD1. V shed 0 bases, J shed 1 base, and the junction held 2 bases outside the gene matches. CDR1 is MNHNY, CDR2 SVGAGI, per germline (reference sequence). The CDR3 contains 15 residues. The CDR3 reads CASSYSRGPNTEAFF. The CDR3, as DNA: TGTGCCAGCAGTTACTCGAGGGGGCCGAACACTGAAGCTTTCTTT.

The J gene is TRBJ2-7, the V gene TRBV6-2 or TRBV6-3, with TRBD1 matching 9 bases. The CDR3 runs 16 residues. Germline V gene data show CDR1 as MNHEY and CDR2 as SVGEGT. With V trimmed by 6 bases and J by 7 bases, 16 bases remained unmatched. In DNA, the CDR3 is TGTGCCAGCAGCCCCGGACAGGGGAGAGAGTTCAATGAGCAGTACTTC. Residues: CASSPGQGREFNEQYF.

This clonotype was counted a few times. The chain has TRBV10-3 and TRBJ1-1; 7 bases match TRBD1. Unmatched junction bases numbered 9, after V lost 6 bases and J lost 11 bases. In germline, CDR1 is ENHRY, CDR2 SYGVKD. This CDR3 has 12 residues. The DNA for the CDR3 is TGTGCCATCAGAGAGGAACAGGGGCAGGCTTTCTTT. Amino acid sequence: CAIREEQGQAFF.

This clonotype was counted once. The rearrangement joins TRBV6-5 to TRBJ2-3; no firm D call. V lost 0 bases to trimming and J lost 2 bases, with 12 bases between them. CDR1 and CDR2 from the germline V gene are MNHEY and SVGAGI. This CDR3 is built from 16 residues. The CDR3 here is CASSYSAERSTDTQYF. The CDR3 DNA is TGTGCCAGCAGTTACTCCGCGGAGAGGTCCACAGATACGCAGTATTTT.

The gene calls are TRBV15 and TRBJ2-1; possibly TRBD1 for D (5 bases). CDR1 and CDR2 from the germline V gene are LNHNV and YYDKDF (reference sequence). This CDR3 has 13 amino acids. V was trimmed by 8 bases and J by 5 bases, leaving 13 bases between them. The CDR3 DNA reads as TGTGCCACCTTGGGGCTGGAGAACAATGAGCAGTTCTTC. This codes for CATLGLENNEQFF.

This chain joins TRBV7-3 and TRBJ2-3, with 8 bases aligning to TRBD2. The junction had 2 bases not matched to a gene; V was cut back by 1 base and J by 2 bases. CDR3 length: 15 amino acids. CDR1 is SGHTA, CDR2 FQGTGA, per germline. CDR3 coding DNA: TGTGCCAGCAGCTTAAAAGCGGGAGACACAGATACGCAGTATTTT. It yields the protein CASSLKAGDTDTQYF.

The V call is TRBV4-1, the J call TRBJ1-1; 8 positions agree with TRBD1. J was trimmed by 6 bases and V by 4 bases; bases with no gene match: 10. There are 15 residues in the CDR3. In germline, CDR1 is MGHRA, CDR2 YSYEKL. In DNA form, the CDR3 reads TGCGCCAGCAGCCGAGACAGGGGAGTAGATTCTGAAGCTTTCTTT. This codes for CASSRDRGVDSEAFF.

The chain combines TRBV27 with TRBJ2-2; D gene uncertain. CDR3 size: 16 residues. Germline loops: CDR1 MNHEY, CDR2 SMNVEV (reference sequence). V lost 1 base, J lost 0 bases, and 9 bases lay in between. CDR3 coding DNA: TGTGCCAGCAGTTTATGGGTCTCATCGAACACCGGGGAGCTGTTTTTT. The encoded protein is CASSLWVSSNTGELFF.

The chain is built from TRBV12-3 or TRBV12-4 and TRBJ1-1; weak D call: TRBD1 (6 bases). With 6 bases removed from V and 0 bases from J, the gap between germline ends came to 11 bases. The CDR3 runs to 14 residues. The CDR3 sequence is CASRTTGMNTEAFF. The CDR3 nucleotides read TGTGCCAGCAGAACGACAGGTATGAACACTGAAGCTTTCTTT.

The rearrangement joins TRBV3-1 to TRBJ2-5, with D unclear. The length of the CDR3 is 13 residues. Germline V gene data show CDR1 as LGHDT and CDR2 as YNNKEL (reference sequence). V dropped 0 bases and J dropped 2 bases, with 4 bases sitting between them. The CDR3 reads CASSQDLQETQYF. CDR3 nucleotides: TGTGCCAGCAGCCAAGATCTGCAAGAGACCCAGTACTTC.

This clonotype has a handful of counts. The chain couples TRBV29-1 to TRBJ1-2; TRBD1 matches at 7 bases. V was pared by 4 bases and J by 8 bases, with 7 bases of the junction left unmatched. The CDR3 totals 12 residues. CDR1 and CDR2 (germline): SQVTM, ANQGSEA. CDR3 nucleotide sequence: TGCAGCGTTGTTCGTCAGGGGGAAGGCTACACCTTC. Its translation is CSVVRQGEGYTF. The whole variable domain, filled in from reference TRBV29-1 and TRBJ1-2, reads SAVISQKPSRDICQRGTSLTIQCQVDSQVTMMFWYRQQPGQSLTLIATANQGSEATYESGFVIDKFPISRPNLTFSTLTVSNMSPEDSSIYLCSVVRQGEGYTFGSGTRLTVV.

The V call is TRBV20-1, the J call TRBJ2-3; 7 nucleotides agree with TRBD2. The CDR3 sequence is 17 residues long. After removal of 1 base from V and 1 base from J, the junction contained 11 bases not matched to a gene. Germline-derived CDR1 and CDR2 are DFQATT and SNEGSKA (reference sequence). The DNA of the CDR3 is TGCAGTGCTAGAGCAAACTGGGGACTACTTCGCACAGATACGCAGTATTTT. Translating gives CSARANWGLLRTDTQYF.

The chain recombines TRBV6-1 with TRBJ2-1, with 7 bases aligning to TRBD2. Germline-derived CDR1 and CDR2 are MNHNS and SASEGT. V was pared by 8 bases and J by 2 bases, with 9 bases of the junction left unmatched. This CDR3 has 15 amino acids. This CDR3 reads CASARGDRAYNEQFF. In nucleotides, the CDR3 is TGTGCCAGCGCCCGGGGGGACCGAGCCTACAATGAGCAGTTCTTC.

The V gene is TRBV28, the J gene TRBJ2-5; D may be TRBD1 (6 bases). Germline CDR1 MDHEN, CDR2 SYDVKM. The V end was cut by 2 bases, the J end by 7 bases, with 17 bases between. This CDR3 spans 15 amino acids. CDR3 nucleotide sequence: TGTGCCAGCAGTTTAATTGTCAGGGCGACAGGGACCCAGTACTTC. Protein sequence: CASSLIVRATGTQYF.

This chain uses TRBV18 with TRBJ2-7, with 7 bases fitting TRBD1. Germline CDR1 KGHSH, CDR2 LQKENI. The CDR3 length is 16 residues. J was trimmed by 7 bases and V by 1 base; bases with no gene match: 13. The CDR3 nucleotides are TGTGCCAGCTCACCACAAGGGACAGCGTTGTACGATGAGCAGTACTTC. Translating it yields CASSPQGTALYDEQYF.

V and J are TRBV29-1 and TRBJ2-1, with D maybe TRBD1 (6 bases). CDR1 SQVTM and CDR2 ANQGSEA come from the germline V gene. V lost 7 bases and J lost 4, with 11 bases in between. The CDR3 consists of 12 residues. CDR3 DNA sequence: TGCAGCGCCGAGGACAGTTACAATGAGCAGTTCTTC. Protein product: CSAEDSYNEQFF.

The V gene is TRBV7-8, the J gene TRBJ2-7, with 7 nucleotides matching TRBD2. The CDR3 is 14 residues long. The V segment lost 5 bases and the J segment 6 bases; nucleotides outside the gene matches: 10. Germline CDR1 is SGHVS and CDR2 is FQNEAQ. CDR3 bases: TGTGCCAGCAGCGCCGGACTAGTAGGTGGCGAGCAGTACTTC. Residues: CASSAGLVGGEQYF.

This sequence joins TRBV7-8 and TRBJ2-1, with 7 bases lining up with TRBD2. This CDR3 has 18 residues. V was pared by 1 base and J by 6 bases, with 15 bases of the junction left unmatched. Germline V gene data show CDR1 as SGHVS and CDR2 as FQNEAQ. The DNA for the CDR3 is TGTGCCAGCAGCTTAGAAGGTACACGGCGGGAGTACCTCAATGAGCAGTTCTTC. This codes for CASSLEGTRREYLNEQFF.

The chain has TRBV29-1 and TRBJ2-7, with a weak D call TRBD2 (5 bases). The CDR3 loop spans 12 amino acids. V lost 3 bases and J 5 bases, leaving 11 bases between the germline ends. Per germline, CDR1 SQVTM and CDR2 ANQGSEA. CDR3 sequence: CSVDMRRNEQYF. As DNA, the CDR3 is TGCAGCGTTGATATGAGGAGGAACGAGCAGTACTTC.

CDR3 region: CSAPSRDISYNEQFF. In DNA, the CDR3 is TGCAGTGCGCCGTCCCGGGACATCTCCTACAATGAGCAGTTCTTC. This sequence joins TRBV20-1 and TRBJ2-1, with D perhaps TRBD1 (6 bases). Germline V gene sequence: CDR1 DFQATT, CDR2 SNEGSKA (reference sequence). The CDR3 consists of 15 residues. The V end lost 6 bases, the J end lost 0 bases, and 15 bases lay between the germline ends.

V usage is TRBV30 and J usage is TRBJ1-5; D is unclear. The CDR3 loop spans 12 amino acids. V lost 1 base and J 7 bases, leaving 8 bases between the germline ends. Germline V gene sequence: CDR1 GTSNPN, CDR2 SVGIG (reference sequence). The CDR3 DNA sequence: TGTGCCTGGAGTGACCCGGGGCAGCCCCAGCATTTT. Translated, it gives CAWSDPGQPQHF.

The sample holds a few counts of this clonotype. This chain connects TRBV27 to TRBJ2-5; D is ambiguous. The CDR3 runs 14 residues. Germline CDR1 MNHEY, CDR2 SMNVEV (reference sequence). Trimming took 0 bases from V and 1 from J, leaving 6 bases between them. The CDR3 loop is CASSLSHVQETQYF. Written as DNA, the CDR3 is TGTGCCAGCAGTTTATCACATGTCCAAGAGACCCAGTACTTC.

This clonotype was found a few times. V gene TRBV10-3 combines with J gene TRBJ1-2, with 11 nucleotides matching TRBD1. Germline CDR1 ENHRY, CDR2 SYGVKD. The length of the CDR3 is 15 residues. J lost 4 bases, V lost 4 bases, and 5 bases had no gene match. The CDR3 DNA reads TGTGCCATCAGTGTGGGACAGGGGGAAACCTATGGCTACACCTTC. It encodes CAISVGQGETYGYTF.

This clonotype has at least ten counts. The chain couples TRBV5-1 to TRBJ2-7, with 10 bases identical to TRBD1. Germline CDR1 and CDR2: SGHRS and YFSETQ. The CDR3 is 14 amino acids. The ends lost 4 bases at V and 2 bases at J; junction bases unmatched: 3. CDR3 protein: CASSTDRGPYEQYF. The CDR3 coding sequence is TGCGCCAGCAGCACAGACAGGGGGCCCTACGAGCAGTACTTC.

This clonotype was detected only a few times. This chain joins TRBV20-1 and TRBJ2-7; 10 positions match TRBD1. The DNA matches TRBJ2-4 better at its end, which makes the J call doubtful. The CDR3 is 17 amino acids. Germline assignment: CDR1 DFQATT and CDR2 SNEGSKA (reference sequence). This CDR3 reads CSASTPHRQGAKNIQYF. CDR3 DNA sequence: TGCAGTGCAAGCACTCCCCACCGACAGGGGGCAAAAAACATTCAGTACTTC.

CDR3 DNA: TGTGCCAGCAGCAAAAGGGGAAGCGGGGAGACCCAGTACTTC. As protein: CASSKRGSGETQYF. The V gene is TRBV3-1, the J gene TRBJ2-5; D may be TRBD2 (6 bases). This CDR3 spans 14 amino acids. Trimming cost V 5 bases and J 5 bases, with 15 bases left between them. Germline CDR1 and CDR2: LGHDT and YNNKEL (reference sequence).

The CDR3 DNA sequence: TGTGCCAGCAGCGGGCCAGGGAGGGCCTACGAGCAGTTCTTC. Its protein product is CASSGPGRAYEQFF. The chain recombines TRBV9 with TRBJ2-1, with TRBD2 identical over 7 bases. Trimming at V came to 3 bases and at J to 10 bases, leaving 10 bases not matched to a gene. The CDR3 is made up of 14 amino acids. Germline V lookup: CDR1 SGDLS, CDR2 YYNGEE.

The rearrangement joins TRBV6-1 to TRBJ2-1; D ambiguous. V was cut by 5 bases and J by 0 bases, with 20 bases left in between. This CDR3 is 18 amino acids long. The germline V gene has CDR1 MNHNS and CDR2 SASEGT. The CDR3 region is CASSPRGERRSSYNEQFF. Here the CDR3 DNA reads TGTGCCAGCAGTCCCCGAGGAGAGCGTAGGAGCTCCTACAATGAGCAGTTCTTC.

J is TRBJ2-5 and V is TRBV5-1; D is perhaps TRBD2 (6 bases). CDR3 length: 14 amino acids. Germline CDR1 SGHRS, CDR2 YFSETQ. Trimming removed 4 bases from V and 11 bases from J, with 21 bases in between. Here the CDR3 DNA reads TGCGCCAGCAGCGAGACTAGTCTGGTCAGTGAGCAGTACTTC. Amino acid sequence: CASSETSLVSEQYF.

In its sample, this clonotype was seen a few times. The chain uses TRBV29-1 and TRBJ2-2; D not certain. V shed 7 bases and J shed 4 bases, with 13 bases lying between them. There are 13 residues in the CDR3. Germline V lookup: CDR1 SQVTM, CDR2 ANQGSEA. The CDR3 protein is CSAFGQITGELFF. Written as DNA, the CDR3 is TGCAGCGCCTTTGGGCAGATCACCGGGGAGCTGTTTTTT.

The V gene is TRBV5-5, the J gene TRBJ2-3, with D possibly TRBD2 on 6 matching bases. Trimming removed 5 bases from V and 0 bases from J, with 7 bases in between. CDR3 length equals 13 residues. Looked up from germline, CDR1 is SGHKS and CDR2 is YYEKEE (reference sequence). The CDR3 DNA follows: TGTGCCAGCAGAAGCGGGAGCACAGATACGCAGTATTTT. It codes for CASRSGSTDTQYF. The full variable domain, completed using reference TRBV5-5 and TRBJ2-3, is DAGVTQSPTHLIKTRGQQVTLRCSPISGHKSVSWYQQVLGQGPQFIFQYYEKEERGRGNFPDRFSARQFPNYSSELNVNALLLGDSALYLCASRSGSTDTQYFGPGTRLTVL.

This chain links TRBV6-5 with TRBJ2-5, with 8 bases fitting TRBD1. After removal of 6 bases from V and 11 bases from J, the junction contained 14 bases not matched to a gene. The germline gives CDR1 MNHEY, CDR2 SVGAGI. The CDR3 is made up of 14 amino acids. The CDR3 coding sequence is TGTGCCAGCAGAGGCAGGGGGCCATCCTACGGGCAGTACTTC. Its protein product is CASRGRGPSYGQYF.